The 8 T cell receptor beta chains below come from one sample, sequenced in a study of monozygotic twins with inflammatory bowel disease. TCRdb processed the 5' RACE reads again and assigns one entry to each CDR3 protein, with no DNA. This repertoire includes 150,000 to 200,000 distinct CDR3 sequences. Material: blood. The receptors come from a human donor with ulcerative colitis or Crohn's disease, or a healthy co-twin of an affected twin (not recorded which).

This chain connects TRBV29-1 to TRBJ1-2; TCRdb's assignment of TRBD1 cannot be checked, as there is no DNA. Germline V lookup: CDR1 SQVTM, CDR2 ANQGSEA. The CDR3 has 14 amino acids. The CDR3 is CSATRGDRFYGYTF.

The chain is built from TRBV7-9 and TRBJ2-7; TCRdb lists TRBD1, though no DNA is available to test this call. The germline V gene encodes CDR1 SEHNR and CDR2 FQNEAQ (reference sequence). CDR3 length: 12 amino acids. CDR3 protein: CAIQGPLTEQYF.

The chain employs TRBV7-2 and TRBJ1-1. The CDR3 is 12 residues long. Germline V gene lookup returns CDR1 SGHTA and CDR2 FQGNSA. The CDR3 here is CASSVQRTEAFF.

The rearrangement uses TRBV29-1 and TRBJ2-3; the TCRdb call, TRBD2, lacks DNA for checking. The length of the CDR3 is 14 residues. From germline, CDR1 is SQVTM and CDR2 ANQGSEA. CDR3 residues: CSVRMVRGPDTQYF.

The chain is built from TRBV10-3 and TRBJ2-7. This CDR3 has 13 amino acids. Germline V gene lookup returns CDR1 ENHRY and CDR2 SYGVKD. CDR3: CAISEYSSYEQYF.

The gene calls are TRBV20-1 and TRBJ2-2; the TRBD1 assignment by TCRdb is unverifiable without DNA. Germline V gene data show CDR1 as DFQATT and CDR2 as SNEGSKA (reference sequence). This CDR3 region has 13 residues. The CDR3 here is CSASVQGTGELFF.

The genes are TRBV7-9 and TRBJ2-1; TCRdb names TRBD1, which stays unverified in the absence of DNA. There are 15 residues in the CDR3. Germline V gene sequence: CDR1 SEHNR, CDR2 FQNEAQ (reference sequence). The CDR3 region is CASSLRRGLDNEQFF.

The gene calls are TRBV7-2 and TRBJ1-2; as DNA is missing, the TRBD1 call by TCRdb cannot be tested. The germline V gene has CDR1 SGHTA and CDR2 FQGNSA. The CDR3 runs to 13 residues. CDR3 loop: CASSSGINYGYTF.